The 22 T cell receptor beta chains presented below share a single source sample, sequenced in a study of beta chain features in type 1 diabetes (dated by TCRdb to the late 2010s). General findings and caveats noted by the study authors: In all four CD4+ subsets, TCRB CDR3 length was moderately but significantly shorter in type 1 diabetes patients.

The library was obtained by the immunoSEQ multiplex PCR assay. All of the isolated RNA was reverse transcribed with the High Capacity cDNA Reverse Transcription Kit, so expressed TCRB transcripts were sequenced. In TCRdb, the immuneACCESS table is reduced to in-frame sequences with V and J assigned. These tables do not hold every clone; where another copy was compared, an unresolved V gene accounts for under half, and the others remain unexplained. The sample table lists 200,000 to 300,000 clones, approximately 11% of them with a count of one. The top ten clones comprise 0.017% of the sample. Their antigen targets remain unknown. The sequencing sample was made of naive CD4+ T cells from blood. According to the study, the label for this sample's cell subset or site signals: true naive CD4+ T cells. All receptors derive from a man younger than 45 with type 1 diabetes.

This chain uses TRBV11-2 with TRBJ2-5; 8 nucleotides match TRBD1. The germline CDR1 and CDR2 sequences are SGHAT and FQNNGV. V was pared by 5 bases and J by 4 bases, with 9 bases of the junction left unmatched. This CDR3 has 15 residues. The CDR3 reads CASSPRTGYRETQYF. The CDR3 DNA reads TGTGCCAGCAGCCCCCGGACAGGGTATCGAGAGACCCAGTACTTC.

The chain couples TRBV5-6 to TRBJ1-2, with 8 positions matching TRBD1. There are 13 residues in the CDR3. The germline V gene has CDR1 SGHDT and CDR2 YYEEEE. Trimming at V came to 2 bases and at J to 4 bases, leaving 1 base not matched to a gene. The CDR3 is CASSFGQGYGYTF. The CDR3 DNA reads TGTGCCAGCAGCTTTGGACAGGGCTATGGCTACACCTTC. The entire variable domain, with the rest obtained from reference TRBV5-6 and TRBJ1-2, is as follows: DAGVTQSPTHLIKTRGQQVTLRCSPKSGHDTVSWYQQALGQGPQFIFQYYEEEERQRGNFPDRFSGHQFPNYSSELNVNALLLGDSALYLCASSFGQGYGYTFGSGTRLTVV.

This chain links TRBV7-9 with TRBJ1-1; 10 bases agree with TRBD1. The CDR3 is made up of 14 amino acids. Germline-derived CDR1 and CDR2 are SEHNR and FQNEAQ (reference sequence). The V and J ends lost 4 bases and 12 bases, in that order; junction bases with no gene match: 11. CDR3 bases: TGTGCCAGCAGCTCGACAGGGGGCCAAACGAGGACTTTCTTT. Translated: CASSSTGGQTRTFF.

The genes are TRBV29-1 and TRBJ1-5; the match to TRBD1 covers 8 bases. V trimming: 1 base; J trimming: 7 bases; junction bases outside the gene matches: 3. The CDR3 spans 13 residues. From germline, CDR1 is SQVTM and CDR2 ANQGSEA. CDR3 DNA sequence: TGCAGCGTTGAAGTGGACAGGGACCAGCCCCAGCATTTT. Its translation is CSVEVDRDQPQHF.

This clone was detected a few times. The chain couples TRBV18 to TRBJ2-2; 7 bases are a match to TRBD1. Per the germline V gene, CDR1 is KGHSH and CDR2 is LQKENI. V was pared by 3 bases and J by 7 bases, with 11 bases of the junction left unmatched. The CDR3 consists of 16 residues. The CDR3 protein is CASSPPGTASSGELFF. The CDR3 bases are TGTGCCAGCTCACCTCCCGGGACAGCCTCAAGCGGGGAGCTGTTTTTT.

This clone turned up a few times. The chain uses TRBV18 and TRBJ1-6, with D unresolved. Germline CDR1 and CDR2: KGHSH and LQKENI. The CDR3 has 16 amino acids. Trimming shortened V by 4 bases and J by 7 bases, and 17 bases separated the two germline ends. The CDR3 spells CASSLQRGGENSPLHF. The CDR3 nucleotides are TGTGCCAGCTCACTTCAGCGGGGTGGCGAAAATTCACCCCTCCACTTT.

This clone was detected only a few times. The J gene is TRBJ1-1, the V gene TRBV5-1, with TRBD1 as a possible D gene (5 bases). The ends were cut back, 2 bases at V and 7 bases at J, with 9 bases in the middle. The CDR3 contains 12 residues. CDR1 and CDR2 from the germline V gene are SGHRS and YFSETQ. CDR3 loop: CASSLGHSEAFF. CDR3 nucleotide sequence: TGCGCCAGCAGCTTAGGACACAGTGAAGCTTTCTTT.

About this clone itself: At one end the junction does not follow the germline gene, possibly because of a read error. The chain recombines TRBV5-4 with TRBJ1-6, with D maybe TRBD1 (6 bases). CDR3 length equals 17 residues. Germline V gene lookup returns CDR1 SGHNT and CDR2 YYREEE (reference sequence). The CDR3 is CASRLGTGRESNSPLHF. For the CDR3, the DNA is TGTGCCAGCAGGTTGGGAACAGGGAGGGAGAGTAATTCACCCCTCCACTTT.

Only a few counts were recorded for this clone. The same CDR3 arises from other DNA sequences in this sample as well. CDR3 in amino acids: CASSLRETQYF. The CDR3 nucleotides are TGTGCCAGCAGCTTGCGAGAGACCCAGTACTTC. V usage is TRBV5-6 and J usage is TRBJ2-5, with unresolved D. CDR3 length equals 11 residues. The germline V gene encodes CDR1 SGHDT and CDR2 YYEEEE. V was pared by 1 base and J by 4 bases, with 2 bases between. Based on the CDR3 plus reference TRBV5-6 and TRBJ2-5, the full variable domain is DAGVTQSPTHLIKTRGQQVTLRCSPKSGHDTVSWYQQALGQGPQFIFQYYEEEERQRGNFPDRFSGHQFPNYSSELNVNALLLGDSALYLCASSLRETQYFGPGTRLLVL.

The chain has TRBV28 and TRBJ2-3; 8 bases fit TRBD2. The V gene end was trimmed by 1 base and the J gene end by 5 bases; junction bases not matched to a gene: 11. This CDR3 spans 17 amino acids. CDR1 MDHEN and CDR2 SYDVKM come from the germline V gene. The CDR3 nucleotides read TGTGCCAGCAGTTTATCGGCGGGGGGCCATGGAAAAGATACGCAGTATTTT. Protein product: CASSLSAGGHGKDTQYF.

J is TRBJ2-7 and V is TRBV4-3, with TRBD1 matching over 9 bases. Unmatched junction bases numbered 7, after V lost 4 bases and J lost 3 bases. CDR1 is LGHNA, CDR2 YSLEER, per germline. This CDR3 region has 15 residues. The CDR3 sequence: CASSLSGQGNYEQYF. The CDR3 DNA sequence: TGCGCCAGCAGCCTTTCCGGACAGGGGAACTACGAGCAGTACTTC.

The V and J genes are TRBV18 and TRBJ2-1, with a weak D call TRBD1 (6 bases). Looked up from germline, CDR1 is KGHSH and CDR2 is LQKENI. The CDR3 spans 12 residues. V lost 6 bases and J lost 11, with 14 bases in between. The CDR3 spells CASSPGERQQFF. CDR3 DNA: TGTGCCAGCTCCCCAGGGGAGCGGCAGCAGTTCTTC.

This clone was seen a few times. The sample carries other DNA sequences with the same CDR3. The chain uses TRBV19 and TRBJ2-1; the match to TRBD2 covers 12 bases. The length of the CDR3 is 16 residues. Trimming cost V 3 bases and J 4 bases; bases outside gene matches: 4. Germline CDR1 and CDR2: LNHDA and SQIVND (reference sequence). The CDR3 nucleotides are TGTGCCAGTAGTATCGTACTAGCGGGGGGATACAATGAGCAGTTCTTC. Protein product: CASSIVLAGGYNEQFF.

This clone has just a few counts. The rearrangement uses TRBV4-3 and TRBJ2-3; TRBD2 matches 16 bases. CDR3 length: 20 amino acids. V dropped 4 bases and J dropped 2; count of bases not matched to a gene: 12. In germline, CDR1 is LGHNA, CDR2 YSLEER. CDR3 bases: TGCGCCAGCAGCCGTCTCGGGACTAGCGGGGGGGCCGCTGTCACAGATACGCAGTATTTT. It translates to CASSRLGTSGGAAVTDTQYF.

The sample holds a few counts of this clone. J is TRBJ2-5 and V is TRBV2, with D maybe TRBD2 (6 bases). This CDR3 contains 12 residues. Germline-derived CDR1 and CDR2 are SNHLY and FYNNEI. Trimming took 9 bases from V and 6 from J, leaving 14 bases between them. In DNA, the CDR3 is TGTGCCAGGTCAATAGGAGGGAAGACCCAGTACTTC. It codes for CARSIGGKTQYF.

The chain carries TRBV18 and TRBJ2-5; 14 bases agree with TRBD2. The length of the CDR3 is 16 residues. Per the germline V gene, CDR1 is KGHSH and CDR2 is LQKENI. Unmatched junction bases numbered 3, after V lost 2 bases and J lost 4 bases. The CDR3 nucleotides are TGTGCCAGCTCACCAGTGGGACTAGCGGGGGCAGAGACCCAGTACTTC. It translates to CASSPVGLAGAETQYF.

The sample holds a few counts of this clone. The V and J genes are TRBV11-2 and TRBJ1-1, with D uncertain. CDR1 SGHAT and CDR2 FQNNGV come from the germline V gene. V lost 4 bases and J 2 bases, leaving 8 bases between the germline ends. The CDR3 has 13 residues. The CDR3 DNA reads as TGTGCCAGCAGCTCCCGGTCAAACACTGAAGCTTTCTTT. Translating it yields CASSSRSNTEAFF.

V usage is TRBV9 and J usage is TRBJ2-5, with 8 bases fitting TRBD2. With V trimmed by 0 bases and J by 0 bases, 4 bases remained unmatched. Per the germline V gene, CDR1 is SGDLS and CDR2 is YYNGEE. This CDR3 spans 16 amino acids. The DNA for the CDR3 is TGTGCCAGCAGCGTAGCGGCGGGGGGAAACCAAGAGACCCAGTACTTC. Translation: CASSVAAGGNQETQYF.

This clone was picked up a small number of times. DNA of the CDR3: TGTGCCACCAGCAGAGACGCAGGCCCCTACGAGCAGTACTTC. Translation: CATSRDAGPYEQYF. The chain couples TRBV15 to TRBJ2-7; no clear D gene. CDR1 and CDR2 from the germline V gene are LNHNV and YYDKDF (reference sequence). The CDR3 has 14 residues. The V end lost 0 bases, the J end lost 2 bases, and 8 bases lay between the germline ends.

The table lists this clone with a few counts. V is TRBV5-4 and J is TRBJ2-1, with 11 positions matching TRBD2. From germline, CDR1 is SGHNT and CDR2 YYREEE (reference sequence). CDR3 length equals 15 residues. V gave up 0 bases and J gave up 8 bases; unmatched junction bases: 4. CDR3 sequence: CASSLVAGGPYEQFF. The DNA for the CDR3 is TGTGCCAGCAGCTTGGTAGCGGGGGGGCCATATGAGCAGTTCTTC.

Here the CDR3 DNA reads TGTGCCAGCAGTGAAACGCAGGGCTGGGGAGCTTTCTTT. Its protein is CASSETQGWGAFF. The J gene is TRBJ1-1, the V gene TRBV6-1, with a weak D call TRBD1 (5 bases). V was clipped by 2 bases and J by 10 bases, with 14 bases between them. Germline V lookup: CDR1 MNHNS, CDR2 SASEGT. The length of the CDR3 is 13 residues.

J is TRBJ1-2 and V is TRBV9; unclear D gene. V gave up 3 bases and J gave up 6 bases, with 12 bases separating them. Per the germline V gene, CDR1 is SGDLS and CDR2 is YYNGEE. The CDR3 runs 13 residues. As DNA, the CDR3 is TGTGCCAGCAGCGGGGCAGACCCCCATGGCTACACCTTC. Translated: CASSGADPHGYTF.